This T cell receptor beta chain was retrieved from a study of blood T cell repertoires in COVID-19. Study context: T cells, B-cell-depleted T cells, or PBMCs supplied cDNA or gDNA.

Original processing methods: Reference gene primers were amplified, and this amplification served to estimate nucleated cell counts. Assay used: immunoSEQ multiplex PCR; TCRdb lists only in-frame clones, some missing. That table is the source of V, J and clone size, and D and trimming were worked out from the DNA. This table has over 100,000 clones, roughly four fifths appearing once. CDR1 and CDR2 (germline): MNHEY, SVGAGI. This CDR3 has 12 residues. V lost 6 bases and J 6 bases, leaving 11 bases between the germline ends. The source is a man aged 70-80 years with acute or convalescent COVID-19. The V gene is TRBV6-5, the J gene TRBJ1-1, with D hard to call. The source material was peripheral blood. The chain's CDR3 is CASRPEEAEAFF. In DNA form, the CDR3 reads TGTGCCAGCAGACCAGAAGAGGCTGAAGCTTTCTTT.